This passage covers 3 T cell receptor beta chains from one sample sequenced in a study of vaccination and CD4 T cells after COVID-19. Their cognate antigens are unknown. Sequencing of DNA taken from cultured CD4+ T cells relied on the Oncomine TCR Beta short-read assay. TCRdb re-called the PCR reads through MiXCR, storing one row per CDR3 protein. Altogether 16,000 or so distinct CDR3 sequences are present, around 53% being singletons, with the ten largest covering over 9%. Documented treatment: roughly nine-day PBMC culture with coronavirus spike peptide pools or control peptides (ViraFEST assay). Source material: CD4+ T cells from blood, cultured in vitro. These receptors were obtained from a human donor who had recovered from COVID-19.

In its sample, this clonotype was seen a few times. V and J are TRBV24-1 and TRBJ1-2; no definite D call. CDR1 and CDR2 (germline): KGHDR, SFDVKD. V was trimmed by 9 bases and J by 3 bases, leaving 13 bases between them. CDR3 size: 13 residues. The CDR3 region has the DNA TGTGCCACCGCCGGCGTCCGGGACTATGGCTACACCTTC. It specifies CATAGVRDYGYTF.

The genes are TRBV5-1 and TRBJ1-6; D not resolved. Germline V gene data show CDR1 as SGHRS and CDR2 as YFSETQ. The CDR3 is 14 residues long. Trimming stripped 4 bases from V and 10 bases from J, with 15 bases between. The CDR3 DNA follows: TGCGCCAGCAGCGGCGGTTCACGTTCCTCACCCCTCCACTTT. Residues: CASSGGSRSSPLHF.

This chain connects TRBV7-2 to TRBJ1-5; weak D call: TRBD1 (5 bases). V gave up 5 bases and J gave up 9 bases, with 14 bases separating them. Germline assignment: CDR1 SGHTA and CDR2 FQGNSA. The CDR3 runs 13 residues. In nucleotides, the CDR3 is TGTGCCAGCAGCCTCCGAGGGACCGGGCCCCAGCATTTT. This sequence encodes CASSLRGTGPQHF. The entire variable domain, with the rest obtained from reference TRBV7-2 and TRBJ1-5, is as follows: GAGVSQSPSNKVTEKGKDVELRCDPISGHTALYWYRQSLGQGLEFLIYFQGNSAPDKSGLPSDRFSAERTGGSVSTLTIQRTQQEDSAVYLCASSLRGTGPQHFGDGTRLSIL.